This paragraph reports one T cell receptor beta chain. The antigen remains undetermined. What the library attached to individual cDNA molecules were unique molecular identifiers. Each CDR3 protein is one row after TCRdb ran MiXCR on the RACE reads. The sample includes about 71,000 distinct CDR3 sequences, approximately 12% seen only once; the top ten take more than 1.3%. CDR1 is SGHDT, CDR2 YYEEEE, per germline. There are 14 residues in the CDR3. The germline V and J ends were trimmed by 4 bases and 2 bases, with 13 bases remaining between them. Time point reported: patch test 3, about 24 weeks after DPC sensitization. Sample treatment: therapeutic diphenylcyclopropenone sensitization with weekly scalp DPC. This entry belongs to a study of human T cells and chemical hapten exposure. Overall study context: Scalp application of diphenylcyclopropenone was performed weekly in patients across the entire approximately 26-week study. Readings were taken at 6 days from patch tests that had applied 0.01% DPC to the upper back.

Findings of the study overall: Donors, who had alopecia, may show an immune response that differs from healthy people's.

V usage is TRBV5-6 and J usage is TRBJ2-7, with no clear D. This receptor was obtained from a woman in her 50s with alopecia areata. Some clones in this sample may be carry-over from other donors' samples. Sequences were derived from whole blood, sampled in connection with sensitization to the hapten diphenylcyclopropenone (DPC). The CDR3 sequence is CASSPEKGPYEQYF. The CDR3 nucleotides are TGTGCCAGCAGCCCAGAAAAAGGACCCTACGAGCAGTACTTC.